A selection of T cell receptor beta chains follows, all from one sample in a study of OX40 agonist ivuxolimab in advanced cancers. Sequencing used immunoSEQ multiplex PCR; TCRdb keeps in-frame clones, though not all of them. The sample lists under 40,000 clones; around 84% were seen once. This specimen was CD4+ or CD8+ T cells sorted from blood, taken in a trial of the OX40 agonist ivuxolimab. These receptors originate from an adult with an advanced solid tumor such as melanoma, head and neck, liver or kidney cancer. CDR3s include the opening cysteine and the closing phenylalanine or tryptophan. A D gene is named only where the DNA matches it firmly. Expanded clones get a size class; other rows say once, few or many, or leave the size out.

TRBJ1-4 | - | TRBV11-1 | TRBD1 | TGTGCCAGCAGTTCCAGGACAGGGAAAAAGGATGAAAAACTGTTTTTT | CASSSRTGKKDEKLFF
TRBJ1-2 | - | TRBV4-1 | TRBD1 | TGCGCCAGCAGCCACCCCGACAGGGGCCCTAACTATGGCTACACCTTC | CASSHPDRGPNYGYTF
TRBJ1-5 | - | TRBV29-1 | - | TGCAGCGTTGGATACGGTGTCAATCAGCCCCAGCATTTT | CSVGYGVNQPQHF
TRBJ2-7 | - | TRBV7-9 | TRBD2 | TGTGCCAGCAGCCCGGTGAATAGCGGGAGGGACGAGCAGTACTTC | CASSPVNSGRDEQYF
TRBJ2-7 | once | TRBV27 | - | TGTGCCACCCGGGCAGGTCACTACGAGCAGTACTTC | CATRAGHYEQYF
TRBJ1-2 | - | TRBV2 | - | TGTGCCAGCAGAGGCGACGGACCAAACTATGGCTACACCTTC | CASRGDGPNYGYTF
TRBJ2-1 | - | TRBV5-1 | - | TGCGCCAGCAGCGGGACGGGGGATGAGCAGTTCTTC | CASSGTGDEQFF
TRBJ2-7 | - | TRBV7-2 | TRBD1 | TGTGCCAGCAGCAGGACAGGGGTATCCTACGAGCAGTACTTC | CASSRTGVSYEQYF
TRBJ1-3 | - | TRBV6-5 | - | TGTGCCAGCAGCCAGGGTGAAAACACCATATATTTT | CASSQGENTIYF
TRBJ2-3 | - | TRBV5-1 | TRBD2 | TGCGCCAGCAGCTCCACGACTAGCGGGGGGGTATATACGCAGTATTTT | CASSSTTSGGVYTQYF
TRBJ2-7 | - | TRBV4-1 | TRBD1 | TGCGCCAGCAGCCAGGACAGGGGAGCCTACGAGCAGTACTTC | CASSQDRGAYEQYF
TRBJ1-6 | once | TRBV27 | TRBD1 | TGTGCCAGCACCCAAGGGGACAGGGAAGCTTCACCCCTCCACTTT | CASTQGDREASPLHF
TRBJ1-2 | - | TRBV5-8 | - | TGTGCCAGCAGCTTTGATGGGTCCCCATACTATGGCTACACCTTC | CASSFDGSPYYGYTF
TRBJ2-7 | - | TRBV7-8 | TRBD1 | TGTGCCAGCAGCTTAGGGAGAACAGGGGGGAAGAATTACGAGCAGTACTTC | CASSLGRTGGKNYEQYF
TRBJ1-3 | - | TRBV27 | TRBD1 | TGTGCCAGCAGTAGACAGGGGTCTGGAAACACCATATATTTT | CASSRQGSGNTIYF
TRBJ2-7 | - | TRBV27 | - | TGTGCCAGCAGTTTTAGTTCACAGGCCTCCTACGAGCAGTACTTC | CASSFSSQASYEQYF
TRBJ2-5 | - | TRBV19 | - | TGTGCCAGTAGTATCGGGTCGGGTCCCCCGGACCAAGAGACCCAGTACTTC | CASSIGSGPPDQETQYF
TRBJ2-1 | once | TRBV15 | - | TGTGCCACCAGCAGAGATAGTGCGGGATCGGAGCAGTTCTTC | CATSRDSAGSEQFF
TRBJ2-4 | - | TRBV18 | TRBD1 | TGTGCCAGCTCACCGAGGACAGGGGGACTCCCGGGGAACATTCAGTACTTC | CASSPRTGGLPGNIQYF
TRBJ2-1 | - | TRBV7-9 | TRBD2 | TGTGCCAGATCCCCTCTAGCGGGGGGGCCTAATGAGCAGTTCTTC | CARSPLAGGPNEQFF
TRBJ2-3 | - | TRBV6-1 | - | TGTGCCAGCAGAGGAGACATGGTCGGACGAGATACGCAGTATTTT | CASRGDMVGRDTQYF
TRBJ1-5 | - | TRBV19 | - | TGTGCCAGTAGTATAACCGCAAATCAGCCCCAGCATTTT | CASSITANQPQHF
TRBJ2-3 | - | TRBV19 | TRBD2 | TGTGCCAGTGGACCGGGACTAGCGGGCGGAGATACGCAGTATTTT | CASGPGLAGGDTQYF
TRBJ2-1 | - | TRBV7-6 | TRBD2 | TGTGCCAGCAGCTCTAGCGGGATTCCCTACAATGAGCAGTTCTTC | CASSSSGIPYNEQFF
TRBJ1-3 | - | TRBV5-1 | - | TGCGCCAGCAGCGTGGACGCCACGACTGGAAACACCATATATTTT | CASSVDATTGNTIYF
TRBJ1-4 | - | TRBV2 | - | TGTGCCAGCACTGCTGCAACTAATGAAAAACTGTTTTTT | CASTAATNEKLFF
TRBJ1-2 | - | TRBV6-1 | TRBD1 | TGTGCCAGCAGTGAAGGGAGGACAGGGCTTAAATCGGGTGGCTACACCTTC | CASSEGRTGLKSGGYTF
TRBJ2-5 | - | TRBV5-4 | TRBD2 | TGTGCCAGCAGCTTGGCCGCCGGCAGCGGGGGACAAGAGACCCAGTACTTC | CASSLAAGSGGQETQYF
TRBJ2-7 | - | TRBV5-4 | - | TGTGCCAGCAGCCCCGGGGCTATACCCTACGAGCAGTACTTC | CASSPGAIPYEQYF
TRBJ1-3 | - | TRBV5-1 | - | TGCGCCAGCAGCTCTTTCACCTCGGCAGCTGGAAACACCATATATTTT | CASSSFTSAAGNTIYF
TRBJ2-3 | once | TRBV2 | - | TGTGCCAGCAGTGATGTTCAGATAACAGATACGCAGTATTTT | CASSDVQITDTQYF
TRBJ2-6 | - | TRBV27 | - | TGTGCCAGCACCCCGGCCCTTTCCTCTGGGGCCAACGTCCTGACTTTC | CASTPALSSGANVLTF
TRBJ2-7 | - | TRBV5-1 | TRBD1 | TGCGCCAGCAGCGACACAGGGGGCACCTACGAGCAGTACTTC | CASSDTGGTYEQYF
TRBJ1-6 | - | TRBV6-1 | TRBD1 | TGTGCCAGCAGCGGACAGGTTAATTCACCCCTCCACTTT | CASSGQVNSPLHF
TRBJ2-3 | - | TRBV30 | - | TGTGCCCAAACAATGCCTAGCACAGATACGCAGTATTTT | CAQTMPSTDTQYF
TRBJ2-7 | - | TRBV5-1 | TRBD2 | TGCGCCAGCAGCCCGGACTGGGGAGCGGGGCGCGAGCAGTACTTC | CASSPDWGAGREQYF
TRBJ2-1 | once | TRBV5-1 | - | TGCGCCAGCAGCTCGCCGACAGTGAGCTCCTACAATGAGCAGTTCTTC | CASSSPTVSSYNEQFF
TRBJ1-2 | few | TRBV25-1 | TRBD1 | TGTGCCAGCACAGGGTGGGACAGCTCCTATGGCTACACCTTC | CASTGWDSSYGYTF
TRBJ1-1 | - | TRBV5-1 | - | TGCGCCAGCAGCTCCTTGGAGGGGAGGACTGAAGCTTTCTTT | CASSSLEGRTEAFF
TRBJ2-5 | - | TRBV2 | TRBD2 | TGTGCCAGCAGTGGCGGACTAGCGGGAGGGTTAGAGACCCAGTACTTC | CASSGGLAGGLETQYF
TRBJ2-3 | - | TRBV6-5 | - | TGTGCCAGCAGTTACAGGGGCCACACAGATACGCAGTATTTT | CASSYRGHTDTQYF
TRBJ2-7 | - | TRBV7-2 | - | TGTGCCAGCAGCGAACACGGGGGGCTAGTCTACGAGCAGTACTTC | CASSEHGGLVYEQYF
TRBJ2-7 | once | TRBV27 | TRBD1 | TGTGCCAGCAGTGGACAGGGAAAAACCTACGAGCAGTACTTC | CASSGQGKTYEQYF
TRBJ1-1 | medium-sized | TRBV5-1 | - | TGCGCCAGCAGCTTAAGCACAGGAATTGAAGCTTTCTTT | CASSLSTGIEAFF
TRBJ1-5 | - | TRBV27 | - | TGTGCCAGCAGTTTATACGGCTACAGTAGCAATCAGCCCCAGCATTTT | CASSLYGYSSNQPQHF
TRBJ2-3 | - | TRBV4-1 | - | TGCGCCAGCAGCCAAGTAGATCTGGTTTACACAGATACGCAGTATTTT | CASSQVDLVYTDTQYF
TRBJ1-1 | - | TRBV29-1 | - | TGCAGCGGGGCCGTGGGAACTGAAGCTTTCTTT | CSGAVGTEAFF
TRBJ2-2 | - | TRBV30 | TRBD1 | TGTGCCTGGAGTTGGCGGGACAGGGTAACCGGGGAGCTGTTTTTT | CAWSWRDRVTGELFF
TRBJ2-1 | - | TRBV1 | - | TGCACCAGCAGCCAGTTCTCCGGGACTAGCAGCGACAATGAGCAGTTCTTC | CTSSQFSGTSSDNEQFF
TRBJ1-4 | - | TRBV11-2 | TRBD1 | TGTGCCAGCAGCTTACAGGGACAGTCTAATGAAAAACTGTTTTTT | CASSLQGQSNEKLFF
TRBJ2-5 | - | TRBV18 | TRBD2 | TGTGCCAGCTCACCAGGCCTAGCGGGAGTGGAGACCCAGTACTTC | CASSPGLAGVETQYF
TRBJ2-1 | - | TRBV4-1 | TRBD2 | TGCGCCAGCAGCCACGTCTCTAGCGGGAGCTACAATGAGCAGTTCTTC | CASSHVSSGSYNEQFF
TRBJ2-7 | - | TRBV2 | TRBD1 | TGTGCCAGCGGACTGGACAGGGGGGATGGCGAGCAGTACTTC | CASGLDRGDGEQYF